Sequencing of this T cell receptor (beta chain) was carried out in a study of T cell responses to AZD1222 COVID-19 vaccine. Assay used: immunoSEQ multiplex PCR; TCRdb lists only in-frame clones, some missing. The sample lists 70,000 to 75,000 clones, less than 85% occurring once. Whole-study findings and limits: None of the repertoires were sampled until the peak T cell response had passed. Along spike, vaccine-associated CD4 TCRs were found throughout, with dominance at 160-218 and 743-854. Of the AZD1222 recipients, only five to seven were seropositive at baseline.

Germline assignment: CDR1 SGHNT and CDR2 YENEEA. CDR3 length: 14 amino acids. V was cut by 5 bases and J by 9 bases, with 17 bases left in between. Second-dose intervals near 4 or 12 weeks were combined. In this sample, this clone turned up once. The antigen remains undetermined. The TCR comes from an adult who received the AZD1222 COVID-19 vaccine. Source: peripheral blood, taken 28 days after the second AZD1222 dose. The chain is built from TRBV11-3 and TRBJ2-1, with D perhaps matching TRBD1 (5 bases). The CDR3 here is CASSPRTQPGEQFF. In DNA, the CDR3 is TGTGCCAGCAGCCCGCGGACACAACCCGGTGAGCAGTTCTTC.